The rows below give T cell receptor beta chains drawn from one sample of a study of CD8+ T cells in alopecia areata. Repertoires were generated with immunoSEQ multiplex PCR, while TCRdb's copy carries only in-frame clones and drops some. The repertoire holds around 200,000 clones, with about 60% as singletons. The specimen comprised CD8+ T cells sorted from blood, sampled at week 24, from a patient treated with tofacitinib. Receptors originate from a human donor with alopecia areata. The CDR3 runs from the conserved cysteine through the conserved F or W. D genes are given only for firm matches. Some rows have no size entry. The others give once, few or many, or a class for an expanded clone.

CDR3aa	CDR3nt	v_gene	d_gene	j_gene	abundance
CASSEVWQGPHFYGYTF	TGTGCCAGCAGTGAAGTGTGGCAGGGACCTCACTTCTATGGCTACACCTTC	TRBV25-1	.	TRBJ1-2	.
CASSVVRTNEQFF	TGTGCCAGCAGCGTAGTGAGGACCAATGAGCAGTTCTTC	TRBV9	.	TRBJ2-1	.
CASSYGHLQHF	TGTGCCAGCAGTTACGGACATCTCCAGCATTTT	TRBV6-1	.	TRBJ1-5	.
CASSMRYTTDTQYF	TGTGCCAGCAGCATGAGGTACACCACAGATACGCAGTATTTT	TRBV5-6	.	TRBJ2-3	.
CASSLMASLDIQYF	TGTGCCAGCAGCTTGATGGCTAGCCTGGACATTCAGTACTTC	TRBV5-4	.	TRBJ2-4	.
CSVEAVENTEAFF	TGCAGCGTTGAAGCAGTAGAGAACACTGAAGCTTTCTTT	TRBV29-1	.	TRBJ1-1	few
CASSLNTLASGVSSYEQYF	TGTGCCAGCAGCTTAAACACGCTTGCTAGCGGGGTGAGCTCCTACGAGCAGTACTTC	TRBV7-2	TRBD2	TRBJ2-7	few
CASSARDGGYEQYF	TGTGCCAGCAGCGCCCGGGACGGGGGCTACGAGCAGTACTTC	TRBV7-2	.	TRBJ2-7	.
CASSQVLDEQFF	TGTGCCAGCAGCCAAGTCCTGGATGAGCAGTTCTTC	TRBV14	.	TRBJ2-1	few
CASSQAGLGGTGELFF	TGTGCCAGCAGCCAAGCTGGTCTAGGTGGCACCGGGGAGCTGTTTTTT	TRBV4-2	.	TRBJ2-2	.
CSVVGIFGKEHTEAFF	TGCAGCGTTGTGGGTATCTTTGGGAAGGAGCACACTGAAGCTTTCTTT	TRBV29-1	.	TRBJ1-1	.
CASSLKAEGSYEQYF	TGTGCCAGCAGCTTAAAGGCGGAGGGGAGCTACGAGCAGTACTTC	TRBV7-3	.	TRBJ2-7	.
CSVETSGEETQYF	TGCAGCGTTGAGACTAGCGGGGAAGAGACCCAGTACTTC	TRBV29-1	TRBD2	TRBJ2-5	.
CSGTGRGVFTF	TGCAGCGGGACCGGAAGAGGAGTTTTCACCTTC	TRBV29-1	.	TRBJ1-2	few
CASSLAVAGFTYNEQFF	TGTGCCAGCAGCTTAGCTGTAGCGGGCTTCACCTACAATGAGCAGTTCTTC	TRBV13	TRBD2	TRBJ2-1	.
CASSLASGTYEQYF	TGTGCCAGCAGCTTGGCTAGCGGGACCTACGAGCAGTACTTC	TRBV5-4	TRBD2	TRBJ2-7	few
CASRLTGTQLYEQYF	TGTGCCAGCAGATTAACCGGGACGCAACTCTACGAGCAGTACTTC	TRBV6-5	.	TRBJ2-7	.
CAWSSDRNGYTF	TGTGCCTGGAGCTCGGACAGGAACGGCTACACCTTC	TRBV30	TRBD1	TRBJ1-2	few
CASSENPDTQYF	TGTGCCAGCAGTGAAAATCCAGATACGCAGTATTTT	TRBV6-5	.	TRBJ2-3	.
CATSKERGVNEQFF	TGTGCCACCAGCAAGGAGCGGGGGGTTAATGAGCAGTTCTTC	TRBV15	TRBD2	TRBJ2-1	.
CASSRAGTGTGQPQHF	TGTGCCAGCAGTCGCGCCGGGACAGGGACTGGTCAGCCCCAGCATTTT	TRBV27	TRBD1	TRBJ1-5	.
CASSEGVRAADTQYF	TGTGCCAGCAGTGAAGGTGTCCGAGCCGCAGATACGCAGTATTTT	TRBV2	.	TRBJ2-3	few
CASSPDGHEQYF	TGTGCCAGCAGTCCGGACGGTCACGAGCAGTACTTC	TRBV27	.	TRBJ2-7	.
CSVEMRGRGTEAFF	TGCAGCGTTGAGATGCGAGGGAGAGGCACTGAAGCTTTCTTT	TRBV29-1	.	TRBJ1-1	few
CSVTLGGSVQGPYEQYF	TGCAGCGTGACCCTGGGGGGTTCGGTACAGGGGCCCTACGAGCAGTACTTC	TRBV29-1	.	TRBJ2-7	.
CSVSQGAKAFF	TGCAGCGTTTCACAAGGGGCGAAAGCTTTCTTT	TRBV29-1	.	TRBJ1-1	.
CASSSDRKTQYF	TGTGCCAGCAGCTCGGACAGAAAGACCCAGTACTTC	TRBV13	.	TRBJ2-5	once
CAWRAGAGGELFF	TGTGCCTGGAGAGCAGGGGCGGGCGGGGAGCTGTTTTTT	TRBV30	.	TRBJ2-2	.
CASRRGEQFF	TGTGCCAGCAGAAGAGGTGAGCAGTTCTTC	TRBV9	.	TRBJ2-1	.
CASSQVEVDTDTQYF	TGCGCCAGCAGCCAAGTAGAGGTAGACACAGATACGCAGTATTTT	TRBV4-1	.	TRBJ2-3	few
CASSQGTGGRRPLHF	TGTGCCAGCAGCCAGGGGACAGGGGGACGTCGACCCCTCCACTTT	TRBV5-6	TRBD1	TRBJ1-6	few
CASSQGNFMNTEAFF	TGCGCCAGCAGCCAAGGTAACTTCATGAACACTGAAGCTTTCTTT	TRBV4-1	.	TRBJ1-1	few
CAWRGGLNTEAFF	TGTGCCTGGAGGGGGGGCCTGAACACTGAAGCTTTCTTT	TRBV30	.	TRBJ1-1	few
CASSTGTGNYEQYF	TGTGCCAGCAGTACCGGGACAGGGAACTACGAGCAGTACTTC	TRBV27	TRBD1	TRBJ2-7	.
CASSPPGQDGYTF	TGTGCCAGCAGCCCCCCGGGACAGGATGGCTACACCTTC	TRBV7-9	TRBD1	TRBJ1-2	.
CAGVNGDGGETQYF	TGTGCCGGGGTTAACGGGGACGGCGGGGAGACCCAGTACTTC	TRBV30	.	TRBJ2-5	.
CASSPRGANGEQYF	TGTGCCAGCTCACCCCGCGGGGCAAACGGCGAGCAGTACTTC	TRBV18	.	TRBJ2-7	once
CASSLIPGDRNYGYTF	TGTGCCAGCAGCCTAATACCGGGAGACAGAAACTATGGCTACACCTTC	TRBV7-2	.	TRBJ1-2	.
CASSLRQGSSGANVLTF	TGCGCCAGCAGCCTCCGACAGGGCTCGTCTGGGGCCAACGTCCTGACTTTC	TRBV4-1	TRBD1	TRBJ2-6	.
CASSQTGALHTEAFF	TGTGCCAGCAGCCAAACAGGGGCCCTACATACTGAAGCTTTCTTT	TRBV14	TRBD1	TRBJ1-1	.
CAWSKSGGRYNEQFF	TGTGCCTGGAGTAAAAGCGGGGGGCGTTACAATGAGCAGTTCTTC	TRBV30	TRBD2	TRBJ2-1	.
CASSHRVGSNQPQHF	TGTGCCAGCAGTCACAGGGTAGGAAGCAATCAGCCCCAGCATTTT	TRBV27	.	TRBJ1-5	.
CARGSVQFF	TGTGCCAGGGGTTCGGTGCAGTTCTTC	TRBV2	.	TRBJ2-1	.
CASSQDLGTYEQYF	TGTGCCAGCAGCCAAGATCTCGGAACCTACGAGCAGTACTTC	TRBV4-2	.	TRBJ2-7	.
CASSGRQGGSYEQYF	TGTGCCAGCAGCGGCCGACAGGGAGGATCCTACGAGCAGTACTTC	TRBV7-9	.	TRBJ2-7	.